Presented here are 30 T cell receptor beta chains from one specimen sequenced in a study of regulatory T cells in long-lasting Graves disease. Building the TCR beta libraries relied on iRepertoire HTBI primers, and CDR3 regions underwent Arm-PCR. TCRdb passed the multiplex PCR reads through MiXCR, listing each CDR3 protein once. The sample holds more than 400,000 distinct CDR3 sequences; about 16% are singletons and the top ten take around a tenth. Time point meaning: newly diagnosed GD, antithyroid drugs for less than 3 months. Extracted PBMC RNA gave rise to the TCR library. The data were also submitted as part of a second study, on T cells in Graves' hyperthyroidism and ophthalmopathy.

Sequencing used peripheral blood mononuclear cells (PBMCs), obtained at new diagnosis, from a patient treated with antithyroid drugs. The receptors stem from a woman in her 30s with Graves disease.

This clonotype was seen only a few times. This chain's CDR3 is CASSETGGAYSGANVLTF. Written as DNA, the CDR3 is TGTGCCAGCAGCGAAACAGGGGGCGCCTACTCTGGGGCCAACGTCCTGACTTTC. This rearrangement joins TRBV28 to TRBJ2-6; 9 bases align to TRBD1. The V gene's germline CDR1 is MDHEN and CDR2 SYDVKM. J gave up 0 bases and V 6 bases, and 9 bases lay outside the gene matches. This CDR3 region has 18 residues.

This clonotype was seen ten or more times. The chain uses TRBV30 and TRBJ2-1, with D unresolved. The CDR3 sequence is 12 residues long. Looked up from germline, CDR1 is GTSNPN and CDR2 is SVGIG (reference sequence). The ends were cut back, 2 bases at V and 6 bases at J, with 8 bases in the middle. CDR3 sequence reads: CAWSPTPNEQFF. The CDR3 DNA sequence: TGTGCCTGGAGTCCCACTCCCAATGAGCAGTTCTTC.

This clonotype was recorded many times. CDR3 in DNA: TGTGCCTGGAGTCCGGGGGGTCATGAGCAGTTCTTC. Amino acids: CAWSPGGHEQFF. The V and J genes are TRBV30 and TRBJ2-1; 7 bases align to TRBD2. This CDR3 contains 12 residues. V was pared by 2 bases and J by 8 bases, with 3 bases of the junction left unmatched. CDR1 GTSNPN and CDR2 SVGIG come from the germline V gene (reference sequence).

As DNA, the CDR3 is TGTGCCAGCAGCCCTGTCAGGGGGCGCGGAGGCTACACCTTC. Protein sequence: CASSPVRGRGGYTF. The chain links TRBV12-3 or TRBV12-4 to TRBJ1-2; the match to TRBD1 covers 8 bases. The CDR3 covers 14 residues. The V and J ends lost 6 bases and 8 bases, in that order; junction bases with no gene match: 11.

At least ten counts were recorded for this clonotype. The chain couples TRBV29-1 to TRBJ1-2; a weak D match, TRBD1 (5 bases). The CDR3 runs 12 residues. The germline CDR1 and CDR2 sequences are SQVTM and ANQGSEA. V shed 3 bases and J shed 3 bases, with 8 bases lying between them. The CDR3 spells CSVERQHYGYTF. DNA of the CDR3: TGCAGCGTTGAGAGACAGCACTATGGCTACACCTTC.

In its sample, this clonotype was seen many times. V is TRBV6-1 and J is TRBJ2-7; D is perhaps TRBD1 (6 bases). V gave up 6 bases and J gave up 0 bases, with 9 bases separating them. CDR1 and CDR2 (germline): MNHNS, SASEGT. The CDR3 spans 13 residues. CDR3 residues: CASSQGFSYEQYF. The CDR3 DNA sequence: TGTGCCAGCAGCCAGGGGTTCTCCTACGAGCAGTACTTC.

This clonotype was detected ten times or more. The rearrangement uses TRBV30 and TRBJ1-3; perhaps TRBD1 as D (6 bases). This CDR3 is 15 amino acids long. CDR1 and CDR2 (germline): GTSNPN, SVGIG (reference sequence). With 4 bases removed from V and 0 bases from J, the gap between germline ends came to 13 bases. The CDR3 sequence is CAWIGQSRSGNTIYF. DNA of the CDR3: TGTGCCTGGATCGGACAGTCCCGCTCTGGAAACACCATATATTTT.

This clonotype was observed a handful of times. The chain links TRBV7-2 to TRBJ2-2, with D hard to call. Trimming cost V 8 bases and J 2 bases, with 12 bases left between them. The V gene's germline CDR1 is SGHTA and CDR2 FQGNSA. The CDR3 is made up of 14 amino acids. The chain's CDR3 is CASGSAVNTGELFF. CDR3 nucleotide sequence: TGTGCCAGCGGGTCGGCGGTAAACACCGGGGAGCTGTTTTTT. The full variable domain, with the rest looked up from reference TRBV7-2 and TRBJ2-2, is GAGVSQSPSNKVTEKGKDVELRCDPISGHTALYWYRQSLGQGLEFLIYFQGNSAPDKSGLPSDRFSAERTGGSVSTLTIQRTQQEDSAVYLCASGSAVNTGELFFGEGSRLTVL.

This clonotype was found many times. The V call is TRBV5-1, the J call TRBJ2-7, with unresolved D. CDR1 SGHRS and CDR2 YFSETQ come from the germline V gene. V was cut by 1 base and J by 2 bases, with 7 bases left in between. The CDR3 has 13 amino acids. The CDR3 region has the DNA TGCGCCAGCAGCTTGAGGCAGACCTACGAGCAGTACTTC. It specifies CASSLRQTYEQYF.

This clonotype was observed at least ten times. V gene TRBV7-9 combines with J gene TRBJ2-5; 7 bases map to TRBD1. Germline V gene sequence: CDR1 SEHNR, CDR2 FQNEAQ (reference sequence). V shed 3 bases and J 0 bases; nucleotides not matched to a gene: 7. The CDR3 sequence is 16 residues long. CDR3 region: CASSFRDSRYQETQYF. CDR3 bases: TGTGCCAGCAGCTTCCGGGACAGCCGGTACCAAGAGACCCAGTACTTC.

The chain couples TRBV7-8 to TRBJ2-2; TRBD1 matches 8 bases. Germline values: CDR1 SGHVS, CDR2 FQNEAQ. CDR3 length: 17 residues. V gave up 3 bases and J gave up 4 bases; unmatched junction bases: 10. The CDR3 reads CASSFTGGLGRTGELFF. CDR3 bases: TGTGCCAGCAGCTTTACAGGGGGACTTGGGCGCACCGGGGAGCTGTTTTTT.

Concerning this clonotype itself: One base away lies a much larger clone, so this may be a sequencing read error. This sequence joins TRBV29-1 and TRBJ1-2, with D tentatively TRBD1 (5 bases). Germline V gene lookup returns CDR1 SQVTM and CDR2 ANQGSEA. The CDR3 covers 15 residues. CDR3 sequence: CSARPLQEHNYGHTF. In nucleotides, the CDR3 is TGCAGTGCTAGACCGTTACAGGAACACAACTATGGCCACACCTTC.

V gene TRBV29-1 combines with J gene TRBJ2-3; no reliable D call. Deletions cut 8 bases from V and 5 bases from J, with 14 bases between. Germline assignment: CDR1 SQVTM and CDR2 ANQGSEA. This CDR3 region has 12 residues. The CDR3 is CSHRPLGDTQYF. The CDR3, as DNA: TGCAGCCATCGGCCACTTGGAGATACGCAGTATTTT.

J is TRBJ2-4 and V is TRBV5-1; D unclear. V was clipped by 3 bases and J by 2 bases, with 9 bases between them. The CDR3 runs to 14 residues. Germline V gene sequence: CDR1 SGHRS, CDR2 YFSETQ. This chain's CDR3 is CASSSLSTKNIQYF. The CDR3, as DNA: TGCGCCAGCAGCTCCTTAAGTACCAAAAACATTCAGTACTTC.

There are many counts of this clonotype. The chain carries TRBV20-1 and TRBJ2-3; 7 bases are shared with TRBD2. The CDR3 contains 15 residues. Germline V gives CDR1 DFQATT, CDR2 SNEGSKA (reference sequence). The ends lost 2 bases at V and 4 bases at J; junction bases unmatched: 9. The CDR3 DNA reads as TGCAGTGCTAGACGGACTAGTGGGCCTTCAGATACGCAGTATTTT. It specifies CSARRTSGPSDTQYF.

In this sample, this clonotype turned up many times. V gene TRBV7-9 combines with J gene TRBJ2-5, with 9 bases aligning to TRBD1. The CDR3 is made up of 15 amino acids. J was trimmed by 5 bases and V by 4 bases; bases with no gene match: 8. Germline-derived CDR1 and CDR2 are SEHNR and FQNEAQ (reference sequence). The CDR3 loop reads CASSSQGAQGETQYF. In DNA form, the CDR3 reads TGTGCCAGCAGCTCACAGGGGGCACAAGGGGAGACCCAGTACTTC.

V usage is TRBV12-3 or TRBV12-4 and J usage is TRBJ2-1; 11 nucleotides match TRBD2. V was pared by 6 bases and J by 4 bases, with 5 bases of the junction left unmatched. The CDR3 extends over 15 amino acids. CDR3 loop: CASRRSGRDYNEQFF. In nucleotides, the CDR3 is TGTGCCAGCAGACGTAGCGGGAGGGATTACAATGAGCAGTTCTTC.

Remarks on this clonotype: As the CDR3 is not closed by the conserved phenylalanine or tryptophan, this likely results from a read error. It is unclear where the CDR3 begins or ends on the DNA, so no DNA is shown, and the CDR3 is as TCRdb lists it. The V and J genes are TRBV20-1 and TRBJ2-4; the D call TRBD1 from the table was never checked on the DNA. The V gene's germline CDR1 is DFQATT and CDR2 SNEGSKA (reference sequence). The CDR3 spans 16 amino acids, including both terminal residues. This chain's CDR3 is CSARDSRDQYEQYFGP.

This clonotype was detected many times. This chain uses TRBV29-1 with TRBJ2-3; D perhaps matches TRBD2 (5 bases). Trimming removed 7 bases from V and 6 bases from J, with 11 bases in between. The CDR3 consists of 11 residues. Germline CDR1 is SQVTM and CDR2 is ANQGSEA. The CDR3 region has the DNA TGCAGCGGGCTACTAGTCGATACGCAGTATTTT. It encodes CSGLLVDTQYF.

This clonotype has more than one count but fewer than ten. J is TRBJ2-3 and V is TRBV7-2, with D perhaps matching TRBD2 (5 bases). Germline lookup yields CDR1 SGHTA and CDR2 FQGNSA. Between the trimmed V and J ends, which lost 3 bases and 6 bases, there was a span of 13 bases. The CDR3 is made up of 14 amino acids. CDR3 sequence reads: CASSFKLGGDTQYF. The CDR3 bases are TGTGCCAGCAGCTTTAAACTAGGTGGTGATACGCAGTATTTT.

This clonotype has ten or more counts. The CDR3 DNA reads as TGCAGTGCTAGAGATGGGGGCAGCGCTAGCAGGGTTTATGAGCAGTTCTTC. It translates to CSARDGGSASRVYEQFF. The rearrangement joins TRBV20-1 to TRBJ2-1; possible D gene TRBD1, 6 bases. Germline V gene lookup returns CDR1 DFQATT and CDR2 SNEGSKA (reference sequence). V was shortened by 0 bases and J by 8 bases, with 23 bases between the two germline ends. This CDR3 contains 17 residues.

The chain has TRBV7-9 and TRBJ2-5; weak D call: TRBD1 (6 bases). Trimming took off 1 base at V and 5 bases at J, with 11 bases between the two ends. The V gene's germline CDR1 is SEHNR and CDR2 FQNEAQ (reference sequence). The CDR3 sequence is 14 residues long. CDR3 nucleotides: TGTGCCAGCAGCTTAGTGGGAACAGGGGAGACCCAGTACTTC. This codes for CASSLVGTGETQYF.

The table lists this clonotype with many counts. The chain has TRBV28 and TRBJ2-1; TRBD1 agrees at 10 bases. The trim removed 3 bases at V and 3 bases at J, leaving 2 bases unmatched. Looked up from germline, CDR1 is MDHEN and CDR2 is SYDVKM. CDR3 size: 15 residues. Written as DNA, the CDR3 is TGTGCCAGCAGTTTTGGACAGGGGGACTACAATGAGCAGTTCTTC. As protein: CASSFGQGDYNEQFF. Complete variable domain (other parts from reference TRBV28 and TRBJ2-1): DVKVTQSSRYLVKRTGEKVFLECVQDMDHENMFWYRQDPGLGLRLIYFSYDVKMKEKGDIPEGYSVSREKKERFSLILESASTNQTSMYLCASSFGQGDYNEQFFGPGTRLTVL.

CDR3 DNA sequence: TGCAGTGCGAGCCCTGCAGATGGGTCCGTGTACTTC. It yields the protein CSASPADGSVYF. The chain couples TRBV20-1 to TRBJ2-7, with unresolved D. CDR1 DFQATT and CDR2 SNEGSKA come from the germline V gene (reference sequence). V gave up 6 bases and J gave up 12 bases, with 21 bases separating them. CDR3 length: 12 residues.

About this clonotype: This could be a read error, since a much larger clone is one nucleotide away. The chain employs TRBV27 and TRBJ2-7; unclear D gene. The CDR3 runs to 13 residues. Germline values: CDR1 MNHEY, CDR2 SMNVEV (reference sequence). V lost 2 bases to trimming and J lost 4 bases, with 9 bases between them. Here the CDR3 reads CASSLGWSYEQYF. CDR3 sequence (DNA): TGTGCCAGCAGTTTAGGGTGGTCGTACGAGCAGTACTTC.

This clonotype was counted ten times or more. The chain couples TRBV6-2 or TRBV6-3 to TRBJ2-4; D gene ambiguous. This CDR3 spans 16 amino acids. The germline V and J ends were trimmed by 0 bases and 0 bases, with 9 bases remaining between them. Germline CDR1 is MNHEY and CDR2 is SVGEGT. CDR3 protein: CASSYSISGAKNIQYF. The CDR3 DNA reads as TGTGCCAGCAGTTACTCGATTTCAGGAGCCAAAAACATTCAGTACTTC.

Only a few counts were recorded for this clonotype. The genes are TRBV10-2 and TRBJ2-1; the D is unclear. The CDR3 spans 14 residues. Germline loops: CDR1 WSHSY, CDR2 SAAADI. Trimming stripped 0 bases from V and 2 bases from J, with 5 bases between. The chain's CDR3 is CASSESGPYNEQFF. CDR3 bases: TGCGCCAGCAGTGAGTCGGGTCCCTACAATGAGCAGTTCTTC.

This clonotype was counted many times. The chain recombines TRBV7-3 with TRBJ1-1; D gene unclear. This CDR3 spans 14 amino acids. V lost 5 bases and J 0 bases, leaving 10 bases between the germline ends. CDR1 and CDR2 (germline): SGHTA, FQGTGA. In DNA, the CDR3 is TGTGCCAGCAGCCAAATGCCGATGAACACTGAAGCTTTCTTT. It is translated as CASSQMPMNTEAFF.

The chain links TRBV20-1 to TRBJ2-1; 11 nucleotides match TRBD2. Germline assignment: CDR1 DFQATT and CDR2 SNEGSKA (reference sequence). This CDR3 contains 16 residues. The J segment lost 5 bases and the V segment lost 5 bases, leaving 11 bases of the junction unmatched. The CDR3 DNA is TGCAGTGCTTCCCCTCCCGGGACTAGCGGTAACAATGAGCAGTTCTTC. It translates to CSASPPGTSGNNEQFF.

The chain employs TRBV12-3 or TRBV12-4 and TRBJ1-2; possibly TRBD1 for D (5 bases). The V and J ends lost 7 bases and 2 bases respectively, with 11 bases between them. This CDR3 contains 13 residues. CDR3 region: CASTLPGNYGYTF. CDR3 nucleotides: TGTGCCAGCACCCTACCAGGGAACTATGGCTACACCTTC.